In this sample, the clone carrying this T cell receptor beta chain turned up a few times. This record belongs to a study of Ad26.COV2.S vaccination and SARS-CoV-2 variants. Sequenced by immunoSEQ multiplex PCR; TCRdb stores in-frame clones only, minus some. Of about 480,000 clones listed, approximately 88% are singletons. Documented treatment: about 20 received Ad26.COV2.S at low or high dose, single or two shots; roughly 5 received placebo; per-sample allocation not given. Samples analyzed were those drawn on day 63 after the first vaccine or placebo injection. V lost 5 bases and J 5 bases, leaving 4 bases between the germline ends. Germline CDR1 and CDR2: MNHEY and SVGEGT. The CDR3 extends over 11 amino acids.

The receptor was derived from a person aged 18-65 years who received the Ad26.COV2.S COVID-19 vaccine or a placebo. The chain is built from TRBV6-2 or TRBV6-3 and TRBJ2-1; no clear D gene. The material sequenced was peripheral blood, taken in a trial of Ad26.COV2.S vaccine versus placebo. The CDR3 nucleotides are TGTGCCAGCAGTCATCACAATGAGCAGTTCTTC. Translation gives CASSHHNEQFF.